This T cell receptor beta chain comes out of a study of control samples from healthy donors and cancer patients. V lost 3 bases and J lost 4, with 15 bases in between. The germline gives CDR1 GTSNPN, CDR2 SVGIG (reference sequence). The CDR3 is 14 residues long. Here immunoSEQ multiplex PCR was the method, and the copy in TCRdb shows in-frame clones only, minus some. The sample data list approximately 190,000 clones. The V call is TRBV30, the J call TRBJ1-2, with D maybe TRBD1 (6 bases). The source of this sequence is a woman aged 25-40 years in good health. Sequencing input: blood. This chain's CDR3 is CAWSPGGGPYGYTF. CDR3 coding DNA: TGTGCCTGGAGCCCCGGGGGGGGCCCCTATGGCTACACCTTC. Full variable domain (remainder filled in from reference TRBV30 and TRBJ1-2): SQTIHQWPATLVQPVGSPLSLECTVEGTSNPNLYWYRQAAGRGLQLLFYSVGIGQISSEVPQNLSASRPQDRQFILSSKKLLLSDSGFYLCAWSPGGGPYGYTFGSGTRLTVV.